Below are 2 T cell receptor beta chains sequenced from a single sample in a study of blood T cell repertoires in COVID-19. Measured with immunoSEQ multiplex PCR; TCRdb has only the in-frame clones, and not every one. The sample consists of 15,000 to 20,000 clones, 75% to 85% of them appearing once. The sample taken for sequencing was peripheral blood. The receptors here all came from a man of 80 years or more with acute or convalescent COVID-19.

The CDR3 bases are TGTGCCAGCTCAGCTGACAGAGCAAGGCCGAGGGGCTACACCTTC. Amino acids: CASSADRARPRGYTF. The rearrangement links TRBV18 to TRBJ1-2, with a possible D match to TRBD1 (5 bases). This CDR3 comprises 15 residues. From germline, CDR1 is KGHSH and CDR2 LQKENI. Trimming shortened V by 5 bases and J by 8 bases, and 21 bases separated the two germline ends.

The genes are TRBV3-1 (or the pseudogene TRBV3-2) and TRBJ2-5; 7 bases line up with TRBD1. V dropped 4 bases and J dropped 5; count of bases not matched to a gene: 4. There are 13 residues in the CDR3. Germline CDR1 reads LGHDT; CDR2 reads YNNKEL (reference sequence). CDR3 nucleotides: TGTGCCAGCAGCCCAACAGGGGTGGAGACCCAGTACTTC. This translates into CASSPTGVETQYF.